This T cell receptor beta chain was retrieved from a study of human T cells and chemical hapten exposure. Specified time point: patch test 2, 6 weeks after DPC sensitization. Treatment denoted: therapeutic diphenylcyclopropenone sensitization with weekly scalp DPC. Blood draws came first, before each patch test. The CDR3 covers 13 residues. The germline CDR1 and CDR2 sequences are SEHNR and FQNEAQ (reference sequence). Trimming removed 2 bases at V and 7 bases at J, with 12 bases between. TCRdb re-derived calls from the RACE reads in MiXCR, one entry per CDR3 protein. The sample has some 84,000 distinct CDR3 sequences, over 9.5% seen once.

The specimen was whole blood, collected in connection with sensitization to the hapten diphenylcyclopropenone (DPC). The source is a woman aged 50 to 60 with alopecia areata. Some clones in this sample may be carry-over from other donors' samples. This chain connects TRBV7-9 to TRBJ2-7; D is ambiguous. The CDR3 spells CASSLHPSGEQYF. CDR3 DNA: TGTGCCAGCAGCTTACATCCGTCTGGTGAGCAGTACTTC.